A single TCR beta chain is shown here with its context. As handled by the study authors: The authors estimated nucleated cell counts from reference gene primer amplification. TCRdb's table, derived via immunoSEQ multiplex PCR, lists solely in-frame clones and lacks some. That table gives V, J and clone size, and the DNA gave D and trimming. The sample lists 90,000 to 120,000 clones; 88% were seen once. The data originate from a study of blood T cell repertoires in COVID-19. The overall study: The United States, Italy and Spain supplied acute and convalescent COVID-19 samples. PBMCs, B-cell-depleted T cells, or T cells provided the cDNA or gDNA that made up the material.

The CDR3 covers 18 residues. V lost 0 bases, J lost 0 bases, and 17 bases lay in between. The chain combines TRBV23-1 with TRBJ1-2; a possible D gene is TRBD1 (6 bases). TRBV23-1 is marked as an open reading frame, function uncertain. Sequencing was performed on peripheral blood. The receptor was derived from a human donor in a cohort sampled during active COVID-19. CDR3 residues: CASSQSVKGHTSNYGYTF. The CDR3, as DNA: TGCGCCAGCAGTCAATCGGTCAAGGGACATACTTCTAACTATGGCTACACCTTC.